Shown below are 27 T cell receptor beta chains from a single sample sequenced in a study of cytomegalovirus exposure and HLA in healthy donors. A multiplex PCR was run with 60 Vbeta primers and 13 Jbeta primers. Sequencing used immunoSEQ multiplex PCR; TCRdb keeps in-frame clones, though not all of them. The data contain about 120,000 clones, about three fifths of them singletons. Material for sequencing was PBMCs. The receptors come from a middle-aged man in good health and CMV-seropositive.

This rearrangement joins TRBV6-6 to TRBJ1-6, with a possible D match to TRBD1 (5 bases). V lost 2 bases to trimming and J lost 7 bases, with 15 bases between them. Germline CDR1 is MNHNY and CDR2 is SVGAGI (reference sequence). The CDR3 is 16 residues long. The CDR3 DNA sequence: TGTGCCAGCAGTTACCGGGGCGCGGGGAAGAATTCACCCCTCCACTTT. This encodes CASSYRGAGKNSPLHF.

This chain connects TRBV6-4 to TRBJ1-2; TRBD1 matches 7 bases. The J segment lost 3 bases and the V segment lost 2 bases, leaving 15 bases of the junction unmatched. The length of the CDR3 is 18 residues. In germline, CDR1 is MRHNA, CDR2 SNTAGT. This chain's CDR3 is CASSDPETRDRKDYGYTF. The CDR3 DNA reads as TGTGCCAGCAGTGACCCAGAAACCCGGGACAGAAAGGACTATGGCTACACCTTC.

As for this clone: One end of the junction fails to match germline, which may point to a read error. The chain carries TRBV4-2 and TRBJ2-5; 10 positions agree with TRBD2. The CDR3 runs 18 residues. CDR1 is LGHNA and CDR2 is YNFKEQ in the germline V gene. CDR3 coding DNA: TGTGCCGGCAGCCGATCGGTGGCTAGCGGGGGTCCGGTAGAGACCCAGTACTTC. Its protein is CAGSRSVASGGPVETQYF.

The chain carries TRBV6-5 and TRBJ2-2; 8 bases are a match to TRBD2. CDR3 length equals 16 residues. Germline loops: CDR1 MNHEY, CDR2 SVGAGI. V was pared by 2 bases and J by 6 bases, with 8 bases of the junction left unmatched. CDR3 coding DNA: TGTGCCAGCAGTTACGGGGAGCGGGGGAAGCCCGGGGAGCTGTTTTTT. This sequence encodes CASSYGERGKPGELFF.

The V and J genes are TRBV4-1 and TRBJ2-5; a weak D match, TRBD1 (5 bases). The DNA end favors TRBJ2-7, so the J call may be wrong. The CDR3 length is 17 residues. Looked up from germline, CDR1 is MGHRA and CDR2 is YSYEKL. This chain's CDR3 is CASSQEPAGRGSYEQYF. The CDR3 DNA follows: TGCGCCAGCAGCCAAGAACCCGCCGGAAGGGGTTCCTACGAGCAGTACTTC.

This sequence joins TRBV6-5 and TRBJ2-2; D remains ambiguous. The CDR3 extends over 12 amino acids. Germline CDR1 and CDR2: MNHEY and SVGAGI. Trimming cost V 2 bases and J 8 bases, with 6 bases left between them. The CDR3 DNA reads TGTGCCAGCAGTTACGGCCGTGGGGAGCTGTTTTTT. Translated, it gives CASSYGRGELFF.

V and J are TRBV11-2 and TRBJ2-3, with TRBD2 matching 10 bases. The CDR3 contains 16 residues. The V and J ends lost 6 bases and 8 bases, in that order; junction bases with no gene match: 14. Germline CDR1 and CDR2: SGHAT and FQNNGV. CDR3 bases: TGTGCCAGCAGTCACGTAGCGGGGGGCCTGTGGGGTACGCAGTATTTT. It yields the protein CASSHVAGGLWGTQYF.

This chain connects TRBV6-1 to TRBJ1-4; unclear D gene. The V and J ends lost 3 bases and 5 bases respectively, with 16 bases between them. The CDR3 runs 16 residues. Germline V lookup: CDR1 MNHNS, CDR2 SASEGT. The chain's CDR3 is CASSDSVGRLNEKLFF. The CDR3 DNA reads as TGTGCCAGCAGTGATAGTGTCGGCAGACTCAATGAAAAACTGTTTTTT.

Sample share makes this clone medium-sized (0.01 to 0.1%). The chain is built from TRBV4-1 and TRBJ2-5; D is possibly TRBD2 (6 bases). The CDR3 extends over 13 amino acids. CDR1 and CDR2 from the germline V gene are MGHRA and YSYEKL. The V end was cut by 4 bases, the J end by 2 bases, with 8 bases between. DNA of the CDR3: TGCGCCAGCAGCCCGAGCGGGCAAGAGACCCAGTACTTC. As protein: CASSPSGQETQYF.

This clone appeared once. The chain links TRBV30 to TRBJ2-7; no definite D call. The germline V gene has CDR1 GTSNPN and CDR2 SVGIG (reference sequence). With 0 bases removed from V and 6 bases from J, the gap between germline ends came to 9 bases. CDR3 size: 12 residues. CDR3 sequence: CAWSVLSPEQYF. The CDR3 nucleotides read TGTGCCTGGAGTGTACTTAGTCCCGAGCAGTACTTC.

J is TRBJ2-2 and V is TRBV5-1, with TRBD1 as a possible D gene (6 bases). Germline CDR1 SGHRS, CDR2 YFSETQ. This CDR3 spans 13 amino acids. V shed 4 bases and J shed 5 bases, with 9 bases lying between them. CDR3 DNA sequence: TGCGCCAGCAGCGGACAGCCAACCGGGGAGCTGTTTTTT. Translated: CASSGQPTGELFF.

The chain employs TRBV5-6 and TRBJ2-5; D is ambiguous. This CDR3 has 13 amino acids. Germline V gene data show CDR1 as SGHDT and CDR2 as YYEEEE. Between the trimmed V and J ends, which lost 0 bases and 5 bases, there was a span of 8 bases. CDR3 nucleotide sequence: TGTGCCAGCAGCTTGGTCGCGAGTGAGACCCAGTACTTC. It codes for CASSLVASETQYF.

The chain couples TRBV29-1 to TRBJ1-1; D gene ambiguous. This CDR3 has 12 residues. Trimming took off 8 bases at V and 1 base at J, with 11 bases between the two ends. Germline V CDR1 and CDR2: SQVTM, ANQGSEA. The CDR3 region is CSIVYWNTEAFF. CDR3 nucleotides: TGCAGCATTGTATATTGGAACACTGAAGCTTTCTTT.

The chain recombines TRBV11-2 with TRBJ2-5; the match to TRBD2 covers 9 bases. Germline V gene lookup returns CDR1 SGHAT and CDR2 FQNNGV. V gave up 1 base and J gave up 6 bases; unmatched junction bases: 6. This CDR3 spans 15 amino acids. The CDR3 DNA reads TGTGCCAGCAGCTTAGGCGGGGGGGCCGGGAAGACCCAGTACTTC. As protein: CASSLGGGAGKTQYF.

The chain is built from TRBV6-1 and TRBJ1-4; 9 nucleotides agree with TRBD1. This CDR3 spans 13 amino acids. The J segment lost 8 bases and the V segment lost 7 bases, leaving 5 bases of the junction unmatched. Per the germline V gene, CDR1 is MNHNS and CDR2 is SASEGT. CDR3 residues: CASMWTGEEKLFF. CDR3 nucleotide sequence: TGTGCCAGCATGTGGACAGGGGAGGAAAAACTGTTTTTT.

A single count supports this clone. The genes are TRBV18 and TRBJ1-1, with a tentative D call TRBD1 (6 bases). With 0 bases removed from V and 1 base from J, the gap between germline ends came to 9 bases. CDR3 length equals 15 residues. Germline V gene sequence: CDR1 KGHSH, CDR2 LQKENI. Here the CDR3 reads CASSPPRRGNTEAFF. In DNA, the CDR3 is TGTGCCAGCTCACCACCGCGCAGGGGGAACACTGAAGCTTTCTTT.

This clone occurred once. The chain has TRBV30 and TRBJ2-3; 8 bases are a match to TRBD1. This CDR3 spans 15 amino acids. From germline, CDR1 is GTSNPN and CDR2 SVGIG (reference sequence). The V segment lost 4 bases and the J segment 5 bases; nucleotides outside the gene matches: 11. The CDR3: CAWNLGQVDKDTQYF. The DNA of the CDR3 is TGTGCCTGGAATCTGGGACAGGTGGACAAAGATACGCAGTATTTT. Supplemented by reference TRBV30 and TRBJ2-3, the full variable domain reads SQTIHQWPATLVQPVGSPLSLECTVEGTSNPNLYWYRQAAGRGLQLLFYSVGIGQISSEVPQNLSASRPQDRQFILSSKKLLLSDSGFYLCAWNLGQVDKDTQYFGPGTRLTVL.

The V and J genes are TRBV13 and TRBJ2-2, with D possibly being TRBD2 (6 bases). Trimming pared 5 bases from V and 7 bases from J, leaving 14 bases between. Per germline, CDR1 PRHDT and CDR2 FYEKMQ (reference sequence). The CDR3 sequence is 14 residues long. The CDR3 bases are TGTGCCAGCAGCCTCTCCCTGGGGGGCGGGGAGCTGTTTTTT. Translating gives CASSLSLGGGELFF.

The count of this clone is one. CDR3 loop: CASSQHRDKRTDTQYF. The CDR3 bases are TGTGCCAGCAGCCAACACCGGGACAAACGCACAGATACGCAGTATTTT. The chain combines TRBV4-2 with TRBJ2-3; D is possibly TRBD1 (6 bases). Trimming removed 2 bases at V and 1 base at J, with 13 bases between. Germline assignment: CDR1 LGHNA and CDR2 YNFKEQ. This CDR3 is built from 16 residues.

The genes are TRBV18 and TRBJ2-7; 9 positions match TRBD1. The J segment lost 6 bases and the V segment lost 3 bases, leaving 3 bases of the junction unmatched. Germline assignment: CDR1 KGHSH and CDR2 LQKENI. The CDR3 has 13 amino acids. CDR3 nucleotides: TGTGCCAGCTCACCCCCGGACAGGGGCGAGCAGTACTTC. Amino acids: CASSPPDRGEQYF.

The V gene is TRBV19, the J gene TRBJ2-3; TRBD1 matches at 9 bases. Germline loops: CDR1 LNHDA, CDR2 SQIVND (reference sequence). The CDR3 contains 14 residues. The CDR3 DNA sequence: TGTGCTTCGACAGGGGGGGCGGACTCAGATACGCAGTATTTT. Amino acids: CASTGGADSDTQYF.

The chain links TRBV30 to TRBJ1-1, with D unclear. The germline V gene encodes CDR1 GTSNPN and CDR2 SVGIG (reference sequence). This CDR3 is built from 12 residues. V was cut by 2 bases and J by 1 base, with 5 bases left in between. The CDR3 DNA follows: TGTGCCTGGAGTAACTGGAACACTGAAGCTTTCTTT. Translating gives CAWSNWNTEAFF.

This clone was detected a few times. The chain links TRBV29-1 to TRBJ2-3; possibly TRBD1 for D (5 bases). Per germline, CDR1 SQVTM and CDR2 ANQGSEA. The CDR3 has 12 residues. Trimming left V 4 bases short and J 5 bases short, with 10 bases between. Here the CDR3 DNA reads TGCAGCGTTGTCCTCAGGGTAGATACGCAGTATTTT. Amino acids: CSVVLRVDTQYF.

The chain uses TRBV28 and TRBJ1-5; D is perhaps TRBD1 (5 bases). Germline V gene sequence: CDR1 MDHEN, CDR2 SYDVKM. CDR3 size: 15 residues. Trimming removed 4 bases from V and 11 bases from J, with 21 bases in between. The CDR3 here is CASSSTGLAKRAQHF. CDR3 bases: TGTGCCAGCAGTTCAACGGGACTCGCCAAGAGGGCCCAGCATTTT.

V gene TRBV7-8 combines with J gene TRBJ2-1, with D uncertain. CDR3 size: 13 residues. Germline V gene data show CDR1 as SGHVS and CDR2 as FQNEAQ. Deletions cut 2 bases from V and 8 bases from J, with 10 bases between. The CDR3 nucleotides read TGTGCCAGCAGCTTATCAGGTTTCGATGAGCAGTTCTTC. It encodes CASSLSGFDEQFF.

This chain links TRBV5-8 with TRBJ1-5; 8 bases map to TRBD1. Germline-derived CDR1 and CDR2 are SGHTS and YDEGEE. V shed 0 bases and J 5 bases; nucleotides not matched to a gene: 7. CDR3 length: 16 amino acids. CDR3 nucleotides: TGTGCCAGCAGCTTGGGCACAGGGGGTTTTCATCAGCCCCAGCATTTT. Its protein is CASSLGTGGFHQPQHF.

The CDR3 region is CASSEGTEASTDTQYF. The DNA for the CDR3 is TGCGCCAGCAGCGAGGGGACAGAAGCAAGCACAGATACGCAGTATTTT. V and J are TRBV5-1 and TRBJ2-3, with 7 bases that match TRBD1. Germline V gene data show CDR1 as SGHRS and CDR2 as YFSETQ. J was trimmed by 0 bases and V by 4 bases; bases with no gene match: 8. The CDR3 is made up of 16 amino acids.